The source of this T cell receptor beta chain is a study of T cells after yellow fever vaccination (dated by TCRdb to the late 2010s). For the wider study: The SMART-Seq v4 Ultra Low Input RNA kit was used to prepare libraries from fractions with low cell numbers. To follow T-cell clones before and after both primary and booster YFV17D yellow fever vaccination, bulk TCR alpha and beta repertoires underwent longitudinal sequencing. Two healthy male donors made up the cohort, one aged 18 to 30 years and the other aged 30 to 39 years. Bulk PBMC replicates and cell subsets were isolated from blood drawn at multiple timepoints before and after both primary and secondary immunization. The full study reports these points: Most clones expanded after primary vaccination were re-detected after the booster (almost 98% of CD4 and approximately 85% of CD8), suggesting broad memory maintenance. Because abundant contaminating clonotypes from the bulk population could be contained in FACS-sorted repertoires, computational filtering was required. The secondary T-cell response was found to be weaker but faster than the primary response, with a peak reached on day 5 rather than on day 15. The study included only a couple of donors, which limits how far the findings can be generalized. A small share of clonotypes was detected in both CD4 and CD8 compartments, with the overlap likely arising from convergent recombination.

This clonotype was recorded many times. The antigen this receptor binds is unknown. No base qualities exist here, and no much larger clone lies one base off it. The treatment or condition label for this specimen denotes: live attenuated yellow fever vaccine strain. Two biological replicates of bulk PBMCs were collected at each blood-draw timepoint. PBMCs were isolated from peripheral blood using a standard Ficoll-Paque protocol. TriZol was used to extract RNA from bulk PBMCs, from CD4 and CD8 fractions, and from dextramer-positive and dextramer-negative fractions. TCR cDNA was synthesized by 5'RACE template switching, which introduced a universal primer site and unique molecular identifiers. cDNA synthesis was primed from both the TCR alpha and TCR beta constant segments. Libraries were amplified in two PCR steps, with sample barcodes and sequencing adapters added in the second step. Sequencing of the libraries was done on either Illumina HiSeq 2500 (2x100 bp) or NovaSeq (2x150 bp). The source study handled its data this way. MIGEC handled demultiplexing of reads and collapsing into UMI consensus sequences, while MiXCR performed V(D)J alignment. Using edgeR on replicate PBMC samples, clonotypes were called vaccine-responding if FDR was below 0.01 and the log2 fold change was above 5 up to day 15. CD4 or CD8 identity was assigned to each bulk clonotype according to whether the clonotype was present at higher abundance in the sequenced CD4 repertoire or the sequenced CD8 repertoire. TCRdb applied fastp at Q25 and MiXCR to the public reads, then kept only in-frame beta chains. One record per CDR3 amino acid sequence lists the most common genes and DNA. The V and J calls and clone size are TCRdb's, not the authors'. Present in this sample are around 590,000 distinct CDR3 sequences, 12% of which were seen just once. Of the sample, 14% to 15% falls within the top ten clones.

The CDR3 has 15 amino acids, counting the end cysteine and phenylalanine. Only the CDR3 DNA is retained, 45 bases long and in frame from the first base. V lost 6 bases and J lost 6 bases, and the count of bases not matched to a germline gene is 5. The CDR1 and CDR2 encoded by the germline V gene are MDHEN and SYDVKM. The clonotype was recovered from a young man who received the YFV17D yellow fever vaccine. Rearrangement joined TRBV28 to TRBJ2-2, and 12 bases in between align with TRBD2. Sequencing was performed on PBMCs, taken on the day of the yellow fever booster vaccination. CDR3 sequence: CASSRLAGASGELFF. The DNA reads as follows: TGTGCCAGCAGCAGACTAGCGGGAGCGTCCGGGGAGCTGTTTTTT.